A single sample gave rise to the 21 T cell receptor beta chains below, sequenced in a study of blood T cell repertoires in COVID-19 (dated by TCRdb to the early 2020s). Library construction relied on the immunoSEQ multiplex PCR assay. The table was pulled from immuneACCESS by TCRdb, which kept in-frame rearrangements only. Such tables lose some clones; where checked, under half of the loss comes from unresolved V genes, and the rest has no known cause. The sample table contains roughly 230,000 clones; only one count was recorded for 82% of them. The ten largest make up 3.6% of the sample. Sequencing input: peripheral blood. The receptors were sampled from an elderly woman with acute or convalescent COVID-19.

The genes are TRBV5-4 and TRBJ2-3, with D maybe TRBD2 (5 bases). CDR3 size: 15 residues. V was cut by 0 bases and J by 0 bases, with 8 bases left in between. Germline assignment: CDR1 SGHNT and CDR2 YYREEE (reference sequence). CDR3 nucleotide sequence: TGTGCCAGCAGCTTGGATAGGACTAGCACAGATACGCAGTATTTT. Its protein product is CASSLDRTSTDTQYF.

The rearrangement joins TRBV7-2 to TRBJ1-2, with 10 bases fitting TRBD1. Germline values: CDR1 SGHTA, CDR2 FQGNSA. Trimming cost V 5 bases and J 6 bases; bases outside gene matches: 12. The length of the CDR3 is 16 residues. CDR3 DNA: TGTGCCAGCAGCCTCTCTCCGCGACAGGGGGCCGATGGCTACACCTTC. Translated, it gives CASSLSPRQGADGYTF.

V is TRBV2 and J is TRBJ1-1; no clear D gene. Germline CDR1 reads SNHLY; CDR2 reads FYNNEI. This CDR3 comprises 15 residues. The germline V and J ends were trimmed by 7 bases and 4 bases, with 19 bases remaining between them. For the CDR3, the DNA is TGTGCCAGCACCGAGATGAGGATCCGTGGCACTGAAGCTTTCTTT. Protein product: CASTEMRIRGTEAFF.

This clone was seen only a few times. The gene calls are TRBV2 and TRBJ1-5, with TRBD1 identical over 8 bases. The V segment lost 2 bases and the J segment 1 base; nucleotides outside the gene matches: 4. Germline loops: CDR1 SNHLY, CDR2 FYNNEI. The CDR3 totals 16 residues. The CDR3 DNA reads TGTGCCAGCAGTGAATACAGGACAGGGAGCAATCAGCCCCAGCATTTT. Residues: CASSEYRTGSNQPQHF.

In its sample, this clone was seen a few times. The rearrangement uses TRBV4-2 and TRBJ1-1, with 8 bases lining up with TRBD1. Germline trimming cut 1 base from V and 2 bases from J; bases unmatched to any gene: 6. The CDR3 spans 16 residues. Per the germline V gene, CDR1 is LGHNA and CDR2 is YNFKEQ. CDR3 in amino acids: CASSQAQGAPNTEAFF. CDR3 coding DNA: TGTGCCAGCAGCCAAGCGCAGGGGGCTCCCAACACTGAAGCTTTCTTT.

The V gene is TRBV7-8, the J gene TRBJ2-7, with a weak D call TRBD1 (5 bases). V lost 6 bases to trimming and J lost 0 bases, with 12 bases between them. CDR3 length: 14 amino acids. The germline V gene has CDR1 SGHVS and CDR2 FQNEAQ. Written as DNA, the CDR3 is TGTGCCAGCAGGGCGACAGTGAACTCCTACGAGCAGTACTTC. It encodes CASRATVNSYEQYF.

The chain combines TRBV7-2 with TRBJ2-1; 9 bases match TRBD1. The CDR3 is 16 amino acids. J lost 4 bases, V lost 0 bases, and 4 bases had no gene match. Germline CDR1 SGHTA, CDR2 FQGNSA. DNA for the CDR3: TGTGCCAGCAGCTTAGCCGGGACAGGGCTATACAATGAGCAGTTCTTC. Translating it yields CASSLAGTGLYNEQFF. The full variable domain, in which reference TRBV7-2 and TRBJ2-1 provide the parts outside the CDR3, is GAGVSQSPSNKVTEKGKDVELRCDPISGHTALYWYRQSLGQGLEFLIYFQGNSAPDKSGLPSDRFSAERTGGSVSTLTIQRTQQEDSAVYLCASSLAGTGLYNEQFFGPGTRLTVL.

The rearrangement uses TRBV5-1 and TRBJ2-1, with TRBD1 matching 8 bases. The V segment lost 0 bases and the J segment 8 bases; nucleotides outside the gene matches: 7. The germline CDR1 and CDR2 sequences are SGHRS and YFSETQ. The CDR3 extends over 15 amino acids. The CDR3 nucleotides read TGCGCCAGCAGCTTGGATGGACAGGGTATCGATGAGCAGTTCTTC. Translation: CASSLDGQGIDEQFF.

The rearrangement uses TRBV6-2 or TRBV6-3 and TRBJ1-5; D may be TRBD1 (6 bases). Germline V gene data show CDR1 as MNHEY and CDR2 as SVGEGT. This CDR3 has 15 amino acids. Trimming shortened V by 4 bases and J by 4 bases, and 14 bases separated the two germline ends. The CDR3, as DNA: TGTGCCAGCAGTTCTCGGGACACACAAAATCAGCCCCAGCATTTT. Translation gives CASSSRDTQNQPQHF.

This chain joins TRBV6-5 and TRBJ1-1; D unclear. CDR1 and CDR2 (germline): MNHEY, SVGAGI. V lost 3 bases to trimming and J lost 2 bases, with 10 bases between them. This CDR3 spans 14 amino acids. DNA of the CDR3: TGTGCCAGCAGTTATGGGCAGAGAAACACTGAAGCTTTCTTT. This translates into CASSYGQRNTEAFF.

The V call is TRBV9, the J call TRBJ1-2, with 10 bases matching TRBD1. CDR1 is SGDLS, CDR2 YYNGEE, per germline. After removal of 3 bases from V and 2 bases from J, the junction contained 4 bases not matched to a gene. The CDR3 totals 15 residues. CDR3 region: CASSARTGGNYGYTF. Written as DNA, the CDR3 is TGTGCCAGCAGCGCCCGGACAGGGGGGAACTATGGCTACACCTTC.

The gene calls are TRBV11-2 and TRBJ2-5, with 9 bases aligning to TRBD2. V shed 2 bases and J 1 base; nucleotides not matched to a gene: 2. Germline-derived CDR1 and CDR2 are SGHAT and FQNNGV. This CDR3 contains 15 residues. The CDR3 sequence: CASSLLAGIQETQYF. The DNA of the CDR3 is TGTGCCAGCAGCTTACTAGCGGGAATCCAAGAGACCCAGTACTTC.

In this sample, this clone turned up a few times. The chain carries TRBV7-9 and TRBJ2-1, with TRBD1 matching over 10 bases. The germline gives CDR1 SEHNR, CDR2 FQNEAQ (reference sequence). The CDR3 is 15 residues long. J gave up 8 bases and V 4 bases, and 8 bases lay outside the gene matches. In DNA, the CDR3 is TGTGCCAGCAGCTATGGACAGGGGGATATGGATGAGCAGTTCTTC. This sequence encodes CASSYGQGDMDEQFF.

This chain joins TRBV2 and TRBJ1-5; 7 bases line up with TRBD1. This CDR3 spans 14 amino acids. The junction had 4 bases not matched to a gene; V was cut back by 6 bases and J by 2 bases. In germline, CDR1 is SNHLY, CDR2 FYNNEI. The CDR3 DNA sequence: TGTGCCAGCAGGGGGGACAGCCGCAATCAGCCCCAGCATTTT. It encodes CASRGDSRNQPQHF.

The chain links TRBV5-1 to TRBJ1-6; tentatively, D is TRBD1 (6 bases). The V gene's germline CDR1 is SGHRS and CDR2 YFSETQ. CDR3 size: 12 residues. V lost 6 bases and J lost 7, with 8 bases in between. CDR3 nucleotides: TGCGCCAGCACCACAGGGAATTCACCCCTCCACTTT. This codes for CASTTGNSPLHF.

The rearrangement joins TRBV20-1 to TRBJ1-2, with 7 bases aligning to TRBD1. Trimming removed 6 bases from V and 8 bases from J; junction bases left unmatched: 6. The CDR3 length is 11 residues. Germline V gene data show CDR1 as DFQATT and CDR2 as SNEGSKA (reference sequence). In DNA, the CDR3 is TGCAGTGCGCCCGGGACAGTAGGCTACACCTTC. Translation gives CSAPGTVGYTF.

The chain carries TRBV5-6 and TRBJ1-2; D gene uncertain. Looked up from germline, CDR1 is SGHDT and CDR2 is YYEEEE. The CDR3 is 15 amino acids. V lost 6 bases to trimming and J lost 5 bases, with 20 bases between them. Here the CDR3 reads CASNRLLSSLYGYTF. CDR3 nucleotides: TGTGCCAGCAACCGTTTACTCTCTTCCTTGTATGGCTACACCTTC.

This clone was counted a single time. As DNA, the CDR3 is TGTGCCAGCAGCTTAGTCCACGGCCAAGAGACCCAGTACTTC. It is translated as CASSLVHGQETQYF. The V and J genes are TRBV13 and TRBJ2-5, with D unresolved. The V gene lost 1 base and the J gene lost 1 base, with 7 bases spanning the gap. The CDR3 has 14 amino acids. Germline V CDR1 and CDR2: PRHDT, FYEKMQ (reference sequence).

The chain carries TRBV7-3 and TRBJ2-7, with 7 bases aligning to TRBD1. Trimming took 4 bases from V and 2 from J; bases not matched to a gene: 8. The CDR3 loop spans 15 amino acids. Germline lookup yields CDR1 SGHTA and CDR2 FQGTGA. CDR3 sequence reads: CASSSSSQGPYEQYF. CDR3 in DNA: TGTGCCAGCAGCTCGTCCTCACAGGGGCCCTACGAGCAGTACTTC.

A few counts support this clone. V gene TRBV7-7 combines with J gene TRBJ1-6; the D gene is possibly TRBD1 (5 bases). CDR1 SSHAT and CDR2 FNYEAQ come from the germline V gene (reference sequence). Deletions cut 5 bases from V and 8 bases from J, with 10 bases between. The CDR3 is made up of 13 amino acids. The CDR3 coding sequence is TGTGCCAGCAGCGAGGGACTCGATTCACCCCTCCACTTT. Residues: CASSEGLDSPLHF.

The CDR3 loop reads CASSLGSSGAGDTQYF. The CDR3 DNA reads as TGTGCCAGCAGCTTAGGGTCTAGCGGGGCCGGAGATACGCAGTATTTT. This chain uses TRBV7-9 with TRBJ2-3, with 9 bases aligning to TRBD2. Germline lookup yields CDR1 SEHNR and CDR2 FQNEAQ (reference sequence). CDR3 length: 16 amino acids. V shed 1 base, J shed 5 bases, and the junction held 7 bases outside the gene matches.